A selection of T cell receptor beta chains follows, all from one sample in a study of OX40 agonist ivuxolimab in advanced cancers. The data were produced by immunoSEQ multiplex PCR, yet TCRdb's version contains in-frame clones alone and is incomplete. The sample carries about 79,000 clones, roughly 88% recorded once. The starting material was CD4+ or CD8+ T cells sorted from blood, obtained in a trial of the OX40 agonist ivuxolimab. These receptors all stem from an adult with an advanced solid tumor such as melanoma, head and neck, liver or kidney cancer. Each CDR3 is given with its conserved first and last residue. A D gene is named only where the DNA matches it firmly. Size is stated for part of the rows, as once, few or many counts, or as a class when the clone is expanded.

TRBV5-1,.,TRBD1,TRBJ1-1,TGCGCCAGCAGCTTGGTAACAGGGGGGTGGAACACTGAAGCTTTCTTT,CASSLVTGGWNTEAFF
TRBV4-1,once,TRBD1,TRBJ1-4,TGCGCCAGCAGCCAAGATAGGGGACAGGGTTATGAAAAACTGTTTTTT,CASSQDRGQGYEKLFF
TRBV5-1,.,TRBD1,TRBJ2-3,TGCGCCAGCGCTCCGGGACAGGCAGGGGCAGATACGCAGTATTTT,CASAPGQAGADTQYF
TRBV2,.,.,TRBJ2-3,TGTGCCAGCAGCCATTGGGTTGGACTCAACACAGATACGCAGTATTTT,CASSHWVGLNTDTQYF
TRBV19,.,.,TRBJ2-2,TGTGCCAGTAGCCTGACAGGGAACACCGGGGAGCTGTTTTTT,CASSLTGNTGELFF
TRBV7-2,.,.,TRBJ2-1,TGTGCCAGCAGCTCCTATACCTACAATGAGCAGTTCTTC,CASSSYTYNEQFF
TRBV9,.,.,TRBJ1-4,TGTGCCAGCAGCGTGGCCGGGGGCGCTCGACCTAATGAAAAACTGTTTTTT,CASSVAGGARPNEKLFF
TRBV5-1,.,.,TRBJ1-1,TGCGCCAGCAGCTTAGACAGATTTGAAGCTTTCTTT,CASSLDRFEAFF
TRBV6-5,.,TRBD1,TRBJ2-5,TGTGCCAACTCAGACGGGGACAGGCAGTACTTC,CANSDGDRQYF
TRBV11-2,once,TRBD1,TRBJ2-7,TGTGCCAGCAGACGGCCGGGACAGGGTACCTACGAGCAGTACTTC,CASRRPGQGTYEQYF
TRBV2,.,.,TRBJ2-2,TGTGCCAGCAGTGTTTGGCCGAACACCGGGGAGCTGTTTTTT,CASSVWPNTGELFF
TRBV18,.,TRBD1,TRBJ1-1,TGTGCCAGCTCACCCGGAAGGGGGCCTCTGGGAGCTTTCTTT,CASSPGRGPLGAFF
TRBV11-2,.,.,TRBJ2-3,TGTGCCAGCAGCTTAGGGGGGGCCCCCGATACGCAGTATTTT,CASSLGGAPDTQYF
TRBV6-5,.,.,TRBJ1-1,TGTGCCAGCAGTCTGGATTTATCGGGGGGCACTGAAGCTTTCTTT,CASSLDLSGGTEAFF
TRBV9,.,.,TRBJ1-3,TGTGCCAGCAGCACCGGGGTTGGAAACACCATATATTTT,CASSTGVGNTIYF
TRBV2,few,.,TRBJ2-7,TGTGCCGGCAGCGGGCGCGAATACGAGCAGTACTTC,CAGSGREYEQYF
TRBV5-1,.,.,TRBJ2-5,TGCGCCAGCAGCAGAAACGTAGAGACCCAGTACTTC,CASSRNVETQYF
TRBV2,.,.,TRBJ2-3,TGTGCCAGCTTGGACCGGGGTTTTACGCAGTATTTT,CASLDRGFTQYF
TRBV10-1,few,.,TRBJ1-2,TGCGCCAGCAGTGACCGCAGGGACTATGGCTACACCTTC,CASSDRRDYGYTF
TRBV19,.,.,TRBJ1-5,TGTGCCAGTAGAAGACAGCACGATAGCAATCAGCCCCAGCATTTT,CASRRQHDSNQPQHF
TRBV6-5,.,.,TRBJ2-7,TGTGCCAGCAGAGACATGGGGAAGGGAGACGAGCAGTACTTC,CASRDMGKGDEQYF
TRBV10-2,once,.,TRBJ2-1,TGCGCCAGCGTCCTAACGGACACACATCGGGAGCAGTTCTTC,CASVLTDTHREQFF
TRBV5-1,.,.,TRBJ2-5,TGCGCCAGCAGCTTATTTCAGGAAGAGACCCAGTACTTC,CASSLFQEETQYF
TRBV6-5,.,.,TRBJ2-3,TGTGCCAGCAGTGAAGTGGAAGATACGCAGTATTTT,CASSEVEDTQYF
TRBV6-6,few,.,TRBJ1-6,TGTGCCAGCAGTTACTCGAGGGCCGCGCACCTCCACTTT,CASSYSRAAHLHF
TRBV5-1,once,TRBD1,TRBJ2-7,TGCGCCAGCAGCTCGGGACAGGGGGACTCCTACGAGCAGTACTTC,CASSSGQGDSYEQYF
TRBV6-1,.,.,TRBJ1-2,TGTGCCAGCAGTGAAGAGCTGGGGGCAGGCGTTGGCTACACCTTC,CASSEELGAGVGYTF
TRBV20-1,.,TRBD1,TRBJ2-7,TGCAGTGCGAGACAGGGTTACGAGCAGTACTTC,CSARQGYEQYF
TRBV6-1,.,TRBD1,TRBJ2-4,TGTGCCAGCAGGACAGGGGGCATGACCAAAAACATTCAGTACTTC,CASRTGGMTKNIQYF
TRBV7-9,once,.,TRBJ2-2,TGTGCCAGCAGCCAGAATCAGGGGTACGGCGGGGAGCTGTTTTTT,CASSQNQGYGGELFF
TRBV6-6,.,TRBD1,TRBJ2-3,TGTGCCAGCAGTGCCGGGACAGGGGGCCTGGATACGCAGTATTTT,CASSAGTGGLDTQYF
TRBV7-2,once,.,TRBJ1-2,TGTGCCAGCAGCTTAGTGGGACAAGACTATGGCTACACCTTC,CASSLVGQDYGYTF